This TCR beta chain is from a study of T cell responses to AZD1222 COVID-19 vaccine. The junction had 12 bases not matched to a gene; V was cut back by 7 bases and J by 5 bases. The CDR3 has 17 amino acids. Germline CDR1 is SNHLY and CDR2 is FYNNEI. Whole-study findings and limits: Among AZD1222 vaccinees, only five or six were seropositive at baseline.

Here immunoSEQ multiplex PCR was the method, and the copy in TCRdb shows in-frame clones only, minus some. The table shows about 150,000 clones, with about 85% occurring only once. Concerning this clone itself: No antigen is known for it.

This chain connects TRBV2 to TRBJ2-3; 13 nucleotides line up with TRBD2. Specimen: peripheral blood, collected on day 0 of AZD1222 vaccination. The sequence was obtained from an adult in good health. The CDR3 is CASKLGTSGNLGDTQYF. Written as DNA, the CDR3 is TGTGCCAGCAAATTAGGGACTAGCGGGAACTTAGGAGATACGCAGTATTTT.